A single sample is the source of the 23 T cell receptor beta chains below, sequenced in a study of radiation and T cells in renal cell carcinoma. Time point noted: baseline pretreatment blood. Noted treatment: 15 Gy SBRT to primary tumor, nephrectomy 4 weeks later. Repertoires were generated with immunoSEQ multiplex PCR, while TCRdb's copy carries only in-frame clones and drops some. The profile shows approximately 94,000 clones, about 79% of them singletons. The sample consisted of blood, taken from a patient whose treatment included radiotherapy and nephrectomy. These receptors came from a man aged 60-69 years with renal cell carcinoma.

CDR3 nucleotide sequence: TGTGCCAGCAGCTTGACGTCGAATAATTCACCCCTCCACTTT. Protein sequence: CASSLTSNNSPLHF. This chain connects TRBV5-4 to TRBJ1-6, with D unresolved. Trimming took off 1 base at V and 5 bases at J, with 7 bases between the two ends. The CDR3 spans 14 residues. The germline CDR1 and CDR2 sequences are SGHNT and YYREEE (reference sequence).

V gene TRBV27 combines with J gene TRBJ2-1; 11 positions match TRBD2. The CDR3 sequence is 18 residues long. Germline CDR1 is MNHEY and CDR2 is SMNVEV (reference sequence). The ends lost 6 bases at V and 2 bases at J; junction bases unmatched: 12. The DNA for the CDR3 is TGTGCCAGCAGGGTAGCGGGAGGGCCTTCTGGGGCCTACAATGAGCAGTTCTTC. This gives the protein CASRVAGGPSGAYNEQFF.

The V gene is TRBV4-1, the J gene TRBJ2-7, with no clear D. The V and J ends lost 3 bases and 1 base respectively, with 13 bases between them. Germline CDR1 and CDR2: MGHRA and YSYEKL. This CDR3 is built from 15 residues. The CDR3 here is CASSHPGLRSYEQYF. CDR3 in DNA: TGCGCCAGCAGCCATCCCGGGTTACGTTCCTACGAGCAGTACTTC.

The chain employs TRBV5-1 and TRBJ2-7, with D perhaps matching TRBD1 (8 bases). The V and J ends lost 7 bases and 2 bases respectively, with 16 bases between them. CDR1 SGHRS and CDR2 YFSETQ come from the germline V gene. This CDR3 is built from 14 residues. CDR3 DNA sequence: TGCGCCAGCGGAGTACAGGGGGGGACCTACGAGCAGTACTTC. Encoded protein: CASGVQGGTYEQYF.

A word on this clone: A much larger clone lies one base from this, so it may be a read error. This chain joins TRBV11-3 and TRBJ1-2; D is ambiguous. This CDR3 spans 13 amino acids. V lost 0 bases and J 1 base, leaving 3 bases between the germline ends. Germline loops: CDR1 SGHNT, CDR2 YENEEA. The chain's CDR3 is CASSLDNNYGYTF. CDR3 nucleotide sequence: TGTGCCAGCAGCTTAGACAATAACTATGGCTACACCTTC.

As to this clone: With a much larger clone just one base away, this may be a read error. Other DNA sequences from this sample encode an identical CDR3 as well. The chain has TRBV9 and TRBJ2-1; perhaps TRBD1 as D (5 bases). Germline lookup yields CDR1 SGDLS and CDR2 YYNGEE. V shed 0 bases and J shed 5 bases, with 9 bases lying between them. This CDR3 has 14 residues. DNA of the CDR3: TGTGCCAGCAGCGTAGGATCCAGGGACAATGAGCAGTTCTTC. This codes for CASSVGSRDNEQFF. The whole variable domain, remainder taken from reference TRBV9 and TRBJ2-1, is DSGVTQTPKHLITATGQRVTLRCSPRSGDLSVYWYQQSLDQGLQFLIQYYNGEERAKGNILERFSAQQFPDLHSELNLSSLELGDSALYFCASSVGSRDNEQFFGPGTRLTVL.

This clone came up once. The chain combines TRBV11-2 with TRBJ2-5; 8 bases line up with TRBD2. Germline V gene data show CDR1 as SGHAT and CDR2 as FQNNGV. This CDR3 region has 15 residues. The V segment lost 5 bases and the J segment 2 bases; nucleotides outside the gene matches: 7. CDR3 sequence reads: CASSASGTSQETQYF. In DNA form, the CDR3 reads TGTGCCAGCAGCGCCTCCGGGACTAGTCAAGAGACCCAGTACTTC.

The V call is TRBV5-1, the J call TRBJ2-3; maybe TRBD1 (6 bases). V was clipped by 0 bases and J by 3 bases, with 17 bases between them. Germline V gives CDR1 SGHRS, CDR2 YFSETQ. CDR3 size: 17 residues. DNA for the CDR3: TGCGCCAGCAGCTTGGCGCAGGGGATAGGGGAAACAGATACGCAGTATTTT. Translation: CASSLAQGIGETDTQYF.

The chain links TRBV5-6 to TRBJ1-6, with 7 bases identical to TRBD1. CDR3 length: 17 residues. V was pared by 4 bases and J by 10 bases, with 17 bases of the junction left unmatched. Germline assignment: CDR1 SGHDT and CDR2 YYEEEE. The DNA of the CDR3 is TGTGCCAGCAGCGATGGCTATATCACCGGGACAGACTCACCCCTCCACTTT. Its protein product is CASSDGYITGTDSPLHF.

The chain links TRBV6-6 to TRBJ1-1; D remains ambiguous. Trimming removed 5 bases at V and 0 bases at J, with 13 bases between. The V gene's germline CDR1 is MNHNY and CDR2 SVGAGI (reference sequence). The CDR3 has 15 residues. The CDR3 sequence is CASSQTPAMNTEAFF. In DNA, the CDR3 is TGTGCCAGCAGTCAAACCCCAGCTATGAACACTGAAGCTTTCTTT.

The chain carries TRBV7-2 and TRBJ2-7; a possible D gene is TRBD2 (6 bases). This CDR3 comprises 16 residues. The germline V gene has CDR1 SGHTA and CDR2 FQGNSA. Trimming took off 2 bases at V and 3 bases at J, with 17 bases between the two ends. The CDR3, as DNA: TGTGCCAGCAGCTTACGGTCGGACGGGAGAGGCTACGAGCAGTACTTC. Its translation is CASSLRSDGRGYEQYF. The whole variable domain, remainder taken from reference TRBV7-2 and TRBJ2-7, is GAGVSQSPSNKVTEKGKDVELRCDPISGHTALYWYRQSLGQGLEFLIYFQGNSAPDKSGLPSDRFSAERTGGSVSTLTIQRTQQEDSAVYLCASSLRSDGRGYEQYFGPGTRLTVT.

The CDR3 DNA follows: TGCGCCAGCAGCCGGGACAGGGAGAACACTGAAGCTTTCTTT. Translated: CASSRDRENTEAFF. The chain carries TRBV10-2 and TRBJ1-1, with 9 bases aligning to TRBD1. V gave up 6 bases and J gave up 1 base; unmatched junction bases: 3. Looked up from germline, CDR1 is WSHSY and CDR2 is SAAADI. The CDR3 spans 14 residues.

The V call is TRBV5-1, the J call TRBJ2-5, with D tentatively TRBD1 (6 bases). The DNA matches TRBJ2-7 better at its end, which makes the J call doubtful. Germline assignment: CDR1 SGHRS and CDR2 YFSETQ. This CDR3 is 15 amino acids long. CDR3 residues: CASSFNTGTPYEQYF. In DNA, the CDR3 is TGCGCCAGCAGCTTTAACACCGGGACACCCTACGAGCAGTACTTC.

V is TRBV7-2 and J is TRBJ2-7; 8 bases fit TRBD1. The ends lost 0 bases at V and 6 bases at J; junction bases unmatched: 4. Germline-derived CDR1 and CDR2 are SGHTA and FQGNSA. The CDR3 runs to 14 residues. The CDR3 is CASSLARGTGEQYF. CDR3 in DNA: TGTGCCAGCAGCTTAGCTAGAGGGACAGGCGAGCAGTACTTC.

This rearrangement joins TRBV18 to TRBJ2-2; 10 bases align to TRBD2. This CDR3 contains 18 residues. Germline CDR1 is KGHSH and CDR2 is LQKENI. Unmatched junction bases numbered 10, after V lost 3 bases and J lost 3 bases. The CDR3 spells CASSPLAGAETDTGELFF. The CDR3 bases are TGTGCCAGCTCACCCCTAGCGGGAGCCGAGACGGACACCGGGGAGCTGTTTTTT.

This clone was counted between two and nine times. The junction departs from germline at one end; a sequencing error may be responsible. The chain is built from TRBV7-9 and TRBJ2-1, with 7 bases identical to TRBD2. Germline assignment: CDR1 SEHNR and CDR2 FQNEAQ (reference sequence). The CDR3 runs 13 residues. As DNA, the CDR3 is TGTGCCACCAGCGGGATCTCCTACAATGAGCAGTTCTTC. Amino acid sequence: CATSGISYNEQFF.

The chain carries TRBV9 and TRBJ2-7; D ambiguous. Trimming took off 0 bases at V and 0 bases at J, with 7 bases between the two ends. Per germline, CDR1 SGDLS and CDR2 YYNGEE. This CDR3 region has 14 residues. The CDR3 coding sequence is TGTGCCAGCAGCGTAGAAATTAGCTCCTACGAGCAGTACTTC. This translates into CASSVEISSYEQYF.

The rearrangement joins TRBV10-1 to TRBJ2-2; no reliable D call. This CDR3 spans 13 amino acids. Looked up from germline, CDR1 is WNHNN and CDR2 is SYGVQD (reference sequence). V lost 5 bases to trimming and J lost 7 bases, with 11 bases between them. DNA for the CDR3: TGCGCCAGCAGTCAGCCACCCGGCGGGGAGCTGTTTTTT. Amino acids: CASSQPPGGELFF.

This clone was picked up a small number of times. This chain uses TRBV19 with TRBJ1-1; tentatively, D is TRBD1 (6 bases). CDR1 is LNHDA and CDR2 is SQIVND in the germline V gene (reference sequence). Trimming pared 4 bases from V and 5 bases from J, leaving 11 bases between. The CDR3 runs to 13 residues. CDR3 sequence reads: CASSKQGETEAFF. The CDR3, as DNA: TGTGCCAGTAGTAAACAGGGTGAGACTGAAGCTTTCTTT.

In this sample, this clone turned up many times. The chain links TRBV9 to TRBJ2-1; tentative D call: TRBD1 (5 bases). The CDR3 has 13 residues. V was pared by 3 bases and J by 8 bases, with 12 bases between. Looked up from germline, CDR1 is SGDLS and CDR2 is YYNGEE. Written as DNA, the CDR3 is TGTGCCAGCAGCGGCCACTGGGGCCATGAGCAGTTCTTC. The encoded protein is CASSGHWGHEQFF.

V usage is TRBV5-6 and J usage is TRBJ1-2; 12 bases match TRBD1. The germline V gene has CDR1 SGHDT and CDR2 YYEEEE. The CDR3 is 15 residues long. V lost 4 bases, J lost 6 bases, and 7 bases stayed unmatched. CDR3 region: CASSRRDRGRNGYTF. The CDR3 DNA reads TGTGCCAGCAGCCGAAGGGACAGGGGGCGCAATGGCTACACCTTC.

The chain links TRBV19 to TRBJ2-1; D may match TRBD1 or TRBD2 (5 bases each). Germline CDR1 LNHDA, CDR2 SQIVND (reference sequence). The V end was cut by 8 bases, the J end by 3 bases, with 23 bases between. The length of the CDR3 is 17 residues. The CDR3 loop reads CASARGPPDPSYNEQFF. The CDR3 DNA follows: TGTGCCAGTGCGAGGGGTCCACCGGACCCAAGCTACAATGAGCAGTTCTTC.

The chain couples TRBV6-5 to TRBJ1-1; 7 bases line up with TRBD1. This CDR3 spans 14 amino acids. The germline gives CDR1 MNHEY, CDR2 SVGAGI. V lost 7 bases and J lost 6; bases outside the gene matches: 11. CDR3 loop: CASKTGIPDPEAFF. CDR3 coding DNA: TGTGCCAGCAAGACAGGGATCCCGGACCCTGAAGCTTTCTTT.